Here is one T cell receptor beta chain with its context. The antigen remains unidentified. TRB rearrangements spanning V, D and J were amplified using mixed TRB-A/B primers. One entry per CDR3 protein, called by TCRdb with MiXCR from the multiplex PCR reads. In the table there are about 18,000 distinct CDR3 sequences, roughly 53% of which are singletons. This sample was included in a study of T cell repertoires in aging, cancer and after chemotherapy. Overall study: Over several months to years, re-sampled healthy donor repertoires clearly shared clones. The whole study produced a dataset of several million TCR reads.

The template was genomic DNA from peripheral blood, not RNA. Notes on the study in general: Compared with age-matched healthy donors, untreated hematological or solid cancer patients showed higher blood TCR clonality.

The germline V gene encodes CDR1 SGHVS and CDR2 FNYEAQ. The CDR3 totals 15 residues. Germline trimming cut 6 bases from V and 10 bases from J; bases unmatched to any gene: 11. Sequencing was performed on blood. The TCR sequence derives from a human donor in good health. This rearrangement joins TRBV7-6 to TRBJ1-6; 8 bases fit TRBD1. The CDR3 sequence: CASSPSGQGRSPLHF. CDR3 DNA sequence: TGTGCCAGCAGTCCATCCGGACAGGGCAGATCACCCCTCCACTTT. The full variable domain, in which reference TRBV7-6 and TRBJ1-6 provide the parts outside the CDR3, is GAGVSQSPRYKVTKRGQDVALRCDPISGHVSLYWYRQALGQGPEFLTYFNYEAQQDKSGLPNDRFSAERPEGSISTLTIQRTEQRDSAMYRCASSPSGQGRSPLHFGNGTRLTVT.